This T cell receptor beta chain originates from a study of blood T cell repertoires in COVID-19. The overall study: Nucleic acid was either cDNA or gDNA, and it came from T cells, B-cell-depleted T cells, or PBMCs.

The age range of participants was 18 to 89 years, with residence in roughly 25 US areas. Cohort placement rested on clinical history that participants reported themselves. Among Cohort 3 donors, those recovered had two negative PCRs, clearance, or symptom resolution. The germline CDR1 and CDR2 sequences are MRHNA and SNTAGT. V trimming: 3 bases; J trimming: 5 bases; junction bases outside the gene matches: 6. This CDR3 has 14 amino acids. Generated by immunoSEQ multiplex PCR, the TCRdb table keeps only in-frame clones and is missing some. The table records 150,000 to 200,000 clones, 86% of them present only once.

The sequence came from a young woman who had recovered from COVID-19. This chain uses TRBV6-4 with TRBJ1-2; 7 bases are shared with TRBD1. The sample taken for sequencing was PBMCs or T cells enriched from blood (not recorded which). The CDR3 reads CASSESGRGYGYTF. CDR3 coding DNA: TGTGCCAGCAGTGAGTCCGGCAGGGGGTATGGCTACACCTTC.